The clone carrying this TCR beta chain turned up a few times. Its antigen is currently unknown. Through template switching, a universal primer site was introduced, and the cDNA contained unique molecular identifiers. TCRdb re-analysed the 5' RACE reads in MiXCR, keeping a single row per CDR3 protein. The sample consists of 300,000 or so distinct CDR3 sequences, 8% to 9.5% of them appearing once. V was shortened by 4 bases and J by 8 bases, with 12 bases between the two germline ends. This CDR3 has 14 amino acids. Looked up from germline, CDR1 is SNHLY and CDR2 is FYNNEI. The data were obtained in a study of identical twins. General study points: Twins' excess sharing was less marked for out-of-frame beta sequences.

The sample was also reused in another study, on yellow fever vaccine responses in identical twins.

The chain carries TRBV2 and TRBJ1-6; D unresolved. The source material was CD8+ T cells sorted from blood. The sequence came from a woman aged 18-29 years in good health. The DNA for the CDR3 is TGTGCCAGCAGTGTCTGGAGAGAAGATTCACCCCTCCACTTT. Its protein product is CASSVWREDSPLHF. Full variable domain (outside the CDR3, taken from reference TRBV2 and TRBJ1-6): EPEVTQTPSHQVTQMGQEVILRCVPISNHLYFYWYRQILGQKVEFLVSFYNNEISEKSEIFDDQFSVERPDGSNFTLKIRSTKLEDSAMYFCASSVWREDSPLHFGNGTRLTVT.